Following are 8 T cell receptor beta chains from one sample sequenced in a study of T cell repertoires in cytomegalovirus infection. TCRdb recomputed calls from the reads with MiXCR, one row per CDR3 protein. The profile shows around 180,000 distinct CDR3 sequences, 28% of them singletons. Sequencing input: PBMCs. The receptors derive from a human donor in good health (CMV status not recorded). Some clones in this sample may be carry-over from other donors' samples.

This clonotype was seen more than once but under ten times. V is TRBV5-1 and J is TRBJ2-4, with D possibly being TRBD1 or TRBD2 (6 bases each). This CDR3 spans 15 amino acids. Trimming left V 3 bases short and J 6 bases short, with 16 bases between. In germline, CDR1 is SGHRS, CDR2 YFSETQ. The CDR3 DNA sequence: TGCGCCAGCAGCTCCGCTAAGGAGGGGGTAAACATTCAGTACTTC. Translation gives CASSSAKEGVNIQYF.

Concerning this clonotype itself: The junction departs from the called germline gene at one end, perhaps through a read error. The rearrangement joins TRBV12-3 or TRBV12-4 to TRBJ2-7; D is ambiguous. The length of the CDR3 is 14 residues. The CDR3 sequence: CASSLEGRVYEHYF. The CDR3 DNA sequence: TGTGCCAGCAGTTTAGAGGGTAGGGTCTACGAGCATTACTTC.

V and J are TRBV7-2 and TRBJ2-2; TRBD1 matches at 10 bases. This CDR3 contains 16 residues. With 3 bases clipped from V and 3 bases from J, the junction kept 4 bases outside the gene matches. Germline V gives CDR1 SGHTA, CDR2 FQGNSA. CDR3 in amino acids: CASSFGQGDDTGELFF. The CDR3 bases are TGTGCCAGCAGCTTTGGACAGGGGGATGACACCGGGGAGCTGTTTTTT.

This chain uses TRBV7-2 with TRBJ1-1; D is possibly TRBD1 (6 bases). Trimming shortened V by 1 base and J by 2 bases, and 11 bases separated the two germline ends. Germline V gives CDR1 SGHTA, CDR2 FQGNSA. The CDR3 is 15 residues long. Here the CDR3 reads CASSLGGGPNTEAFF. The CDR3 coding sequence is TGTGCCAGCAGCTTAGGAGGGGGACCCAACACTGAAGCTTTCTTT.

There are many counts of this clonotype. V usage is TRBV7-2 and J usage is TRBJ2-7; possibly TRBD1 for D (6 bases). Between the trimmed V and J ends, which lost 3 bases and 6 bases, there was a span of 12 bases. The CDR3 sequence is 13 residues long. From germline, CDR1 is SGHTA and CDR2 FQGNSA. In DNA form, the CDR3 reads TGTGCCAGCAGCTTGCAGGGGACGGGCGAGCAGTACTTC. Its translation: CASSLQGTGEQYF.

CDR3 DNA sequence: TGTGCCAGTAGTCTTCAACCAGGAATTGAGCAGTTCTTC. Protein product: CASSLQPGIEQFF. The genes are TRBV19 and TRBJ2-1; D is ambiguous. Trimming pared 5 bases from V and 9 bases from J, leaving 14 bases between. Germline CDR1 LNHDA, CDR2 SQIVND (reference sequence). The CDR3 has 13 amino acids.

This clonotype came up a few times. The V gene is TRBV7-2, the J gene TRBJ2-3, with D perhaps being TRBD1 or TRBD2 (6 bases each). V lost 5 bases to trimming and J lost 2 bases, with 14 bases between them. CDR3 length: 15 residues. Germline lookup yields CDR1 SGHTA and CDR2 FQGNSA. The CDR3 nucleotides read TGTGCCAGCAGCGCTTGGGGGGCCCTCACAGATACGCAGTATTTT. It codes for CASSAWGALTDTQYF.

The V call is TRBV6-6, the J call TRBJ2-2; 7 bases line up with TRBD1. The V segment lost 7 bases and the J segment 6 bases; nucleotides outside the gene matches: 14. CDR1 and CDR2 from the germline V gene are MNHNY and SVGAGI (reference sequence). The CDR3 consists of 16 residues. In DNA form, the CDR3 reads TGTGCCAGCAATAAGGGGGCAGGCCTATGGTCCGGGGAGCTGTTTTTT. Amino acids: CASNKGAGLWSGELFF.